This T cell receptor beta chain was identified in a study of blood T cell repertoires in COVID-19. Study overall: PBMCs, B-cell-depleted T cells, or T cells were the source of the cDNA or gDNA that made up the material.

This CDR3 region has 14 residues. V shed 5 bases, J shed 4 bases, and the junction held 4 bases outside the gene matches. The germline gives CDR1 SGHTA, CDR2 FQGTGA. Clones were sequenced by immunoSEQ multiplex PCR, and TCRdb holds only the in-frame ones, with some missing. The sample has tens of thousands of clones, roughly 85% seen once; the top ten hold roughly 32%. The V call is TRBV7-3, the J call TRBJ2-5, with 10 bases aligning to TRBD1. The sequence came from a human donor in a cohort sampled during active COVID-19. Sequencing was carried out using peripheral blood. CDR3 in DNA: TGTGCCAGCAGCCAGACAGGGGGCCGAGAGACCCAGTACTTC. This encodes CASSQTGGRETQYF.